This T cell receptor (beta chain) derives from a study of OX40 agonist ivuxolimab in advanced cancers. Looking at the study overall: Patients achieving partial responses numbered three: one hepatocellular carcinoma case and two cutaneous melanoma cases.

Sequencing used immunoSEQ multiplex PCR; TCRdb keeps in-frame clones, though not all of them. Here the sample spans around 63,000 clones, 85% to 90% being singletons. With regard to this clone: The antigen remains unidentified.

Study outcomes and limitations: Partial responders receiving 0.1-3.0 mg/kg showed among the lowest clonal expansion. By week 6 at 0.1 to 3.0 mg/kg, blood CD4+ and CD8+ T cells had expanded clonally.

The CDR3 contains 17 residues. The V gene's germline CDR1 is ENHRY and CDR2 SYGVKD. The ends lost 9 bases at V and 8 bases at J; junction bases unmatched: 19. Sequenced here: CD4+ or CD8+ T cells sorted from blood, sampled in a trial of the OX40 agonist ivuxolimab. The sequence was collected from an adult with an advanced solid tumor such as melanoma, head and neck, liver or kidney cancer. This sequence joins TRBV10-3 and TRBJ2-1, with TRBD1 matching 10 bases. CDR3: CAILGVKGDRGSDEQFF. CDR3 DNA: TGTGCCATACTCGGGGTAAAGGGGGACAGGGGATCAGATGAGCAGTTCTTC.